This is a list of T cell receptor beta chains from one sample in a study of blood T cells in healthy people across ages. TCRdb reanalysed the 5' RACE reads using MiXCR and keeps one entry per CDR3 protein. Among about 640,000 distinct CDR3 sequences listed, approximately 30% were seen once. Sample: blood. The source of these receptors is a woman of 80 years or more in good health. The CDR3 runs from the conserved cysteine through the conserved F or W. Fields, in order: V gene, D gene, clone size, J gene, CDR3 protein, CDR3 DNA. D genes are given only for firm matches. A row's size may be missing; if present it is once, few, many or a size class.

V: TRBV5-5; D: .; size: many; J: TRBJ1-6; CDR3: CASSSRWGNSPLHF; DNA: TGTGCCAGCAGCTCACGTTGGGGGAACTCACCCCTCCACTTT
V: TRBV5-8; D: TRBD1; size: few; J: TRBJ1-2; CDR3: CASRERQGRSGYTF; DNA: TGTGCCAGCAGGGAACGACAGGGGCGGAGTGGCTACACCTTC
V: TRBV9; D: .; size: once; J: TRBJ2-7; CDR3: CASSEATSGLLGPPYEQYF; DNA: TGTGCCAGCAGCGAGGCCACTAGTGGGCTTTTGGGGCCCCCCTACGAGCAGTACTTC
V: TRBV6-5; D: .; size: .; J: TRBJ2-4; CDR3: CASRAGNIQYF; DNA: TGTGCCAGCAGGGCCGGGAACATTCAGTACTTC
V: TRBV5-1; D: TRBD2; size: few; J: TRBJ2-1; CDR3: CASGAGTSSYNEQFF; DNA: TGCGCCAGCGGCGCCGGGACTAGCTCCTACAATGAGCAGTTCTTC
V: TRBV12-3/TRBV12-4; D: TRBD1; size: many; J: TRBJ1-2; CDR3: CASSADRVRYGYTF; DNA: TGTGCCAGCAGTGCGGACAGGGTCCGCTATGGCTACACCTTC
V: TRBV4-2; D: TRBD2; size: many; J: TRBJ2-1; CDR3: CASSQVSGGPNEQFF; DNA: TGTGCCAGCAGCCAAGTTAGCGGGGGTCCGAATGAGCAGTTCTTC
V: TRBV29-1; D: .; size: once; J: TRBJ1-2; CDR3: CSARDVGNYGYTF; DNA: TGCAGCGCCCGGGACGTTGGGAACTATGGCTACACCTTC
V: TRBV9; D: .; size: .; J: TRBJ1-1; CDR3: CAGSVGLGQNTEAFF; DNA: TGTGCCGGCAGCGTAGGTCTAGGACAGAACACTGAAGCTTTCTTT
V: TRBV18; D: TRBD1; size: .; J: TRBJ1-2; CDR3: CASSPTGLGGYTF; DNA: TGTGCCAGCTCACCGACAGGGCTTGGGGGCTACACCTTC
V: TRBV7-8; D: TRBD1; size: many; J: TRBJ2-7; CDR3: CASSSLGQGYEQYF; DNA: TGTGCCAGCAGCTCCCTGGGACAGGGCTACGAGCAGTACTTC